These T cell receptor beta chains were read from a single sample in a study of blood T cell repertoires in COVID-19. Here immunoSEQ multiplex PCR was the method, and the copy in TCRdb shows in-frame clones only, minus some. The sample has about 72,000 clones; around 76% are singletons. The sequenced sample was peripheral blood. The origin of the receptors is a human donor in a cohort sampled during active COVID-19. Both conserved end residues are part of each CDR3. The order of the fields is CDR3 length, D gene, clone size, J gene, V gene, CDR3 DNA, CDR3 protein. A D gene is named only where the DNA matches it firmly. Clone size is stated in some rows and not others, as once, few, many or a class when expanded.

>14|TRBD1|-|TRBJ2-7|TRBV18
TGTGCCAGCTCACCACGGACAGGGGGCGACGAGCAGTACTTC
CASSPRTGGDEQYF
>16|TRBD1|-|TRBJ1-1|TRBV5-8
TGTGCCAGCAGCCTGACAGGGAATGGTATGAACACTGAAGCTTTCTTT
CASSLTGNGMNTEAFF
>16|TRBD2|-|TRBJ2-7|TRBV7-2
TGTGCCACTCTCAGGGGACTAGCGGGGGGGCAGGACGAGCAGTACTTC
CATLRGLAGGQDEQYF
>15|TRBD1|-|TRBJ2-7|TRBV4-3
TGCGCCAGCAGCCAAGATGCGGGACAGGGTATCGAGCAGTACTTC
CASSQDAGQGIEQYF
>15|-|-|TRBJ1-4|TRBV5-1
TGCGCCAGCAGCTTGGCCCCAGGTCTTGGTGAAAAACTGTTTTTT
CASSLAPGLGEKLFF
>11|-|-|TRBJ2-2|TRBV18
TGTGCCAGCTACGGTGGCGGGGAGCTGTTTTTT
CASYGGGELFF
>14|-|-|TRBJ1-2|TRBV30
TGTGCCTGGAGTCCGACGGGGAATGCCTATGGCTACACCTTC
CAWSPTGNAYGYTF
>15|-|-|TRBJ2-1|TRBV5-1
TGCGCCAGCAGGCGGGGCCAATTATCCTACAATGAGCAGTTCTTC
CASRRGQLSYNEQFF
>14|-|-|TRBJ1-2|TRBV19
TGTGCCACCGAACCGGGACACACTAACTATGGCTACACCTTC
CATEPGHTNYGYTF
>14|-|-|TRBJ1-5|TRBV19
TGTGCCAGTACGGGAGTCACCCCCAATCAGCCCCAGCATTTT
CASTGVTPNQPQHF
>17|TRBD1|few|TRBJ2-6|TRBV6-2/TRBV6-3
TGTGCCAGCAGTGCGGGACAGGGCTTCTCTGGGGCCAACGTCCTGACTTTC
CASSAGQGFSGANVLTF
>11|-|-|TRBJ2-5|TRBV19
TGTGCCAGTGGGGGCGGAGAGACCCAGTACTTC
CASGGGETQYF
>13|TRBD2|-|TRBJ2-7|TRBV6-6
TGTGCCAGCAGTTACGGGGGGGTGTGGGAGCAGTACTTC
CASSYGGVWEQYF
>13|-|few|TRBJ1-1|TRBV30
TGTGCCTGGAGGAAACTGACAGGCACTGAAGCTTTCTTT
CAWRKLTGTEAFF
>13|TRBD1|-|TRBJ1-2|TRBV2
TGTGCCAGCAGTCCCGACAGGGGAAGCGGCTACACCTTC
CASSPDRGSGYTF
>17|-|once|TRBJ2-6|TRBV18
TGTGCCAGCTCACCATCGGCTAGCCCCCCTGGGGCCAACGTCCTGACTTTC
CASSPSASPPGANVLTF
>18|-|-|TRBJ2-5|TRBV7-9
TGTGCCAGCAGCCCCCTGCAGGGTAGGGTTACGGTCCGAGAGACCCAGTACTTC
CASSPLQGRVTVRETQYF
>18|TRBD1|-|TRBJ1-5|TRBV6-6
TGTGCCAGCAGTCACCGAAATTCGGGACAGCAATCGAATCAGCCCCAGCATTTT
CASSHRNSGQQSNQPQHF
>23|-|-|TRBJ1-5|TRBV19
TGTGCCAGTAGTATCTATGACAACAGGGTCAGGATGAATAGACAATCAATACCTCAGCCCCAGCATTTT
CASSIYDNRVRMNRQSIPQPQHF
>15|TRBD2|-|TRBJ2-7|TRBV30
TGTGCCTGGAGCGGCGGGAGGGTAGGACTTCGGGAGCAGTACTTC
CAWSGGRVGLREQYF
>15|TRBD2|-|TRBJ2-7|TRBV5-1
TGCGCCAGCAGCTTGGATCCAGCGGGGGCTCAGGAGCAGTACTTC
CASSLDPAGAQEQYF
>15|-|-|TRBJ2-7|TRBV19
TGTGCCAGTAGTAGTCTCTCTAAGGGGGTCTACGAGCAGTACTTC
CASSSLSKGVYEQYF
>15|TRBD1|few|TRBJ1-6|TRBV3-1/TRBV3-2
TGTGCCAGCAGCCAAGTGGGACAGGGGTATTCACCCCTCCACTTT
CASSQVGQGYSPLHF
>15|-|-|TRBJ2-3|TRBV30
TGTGCCTGGATGTCGTGGGGAATTGGGGCCGATACGCAGTATTTT
CAWMSWGIGADTQYF
>16|-|few|TRBJ1-1|TRBV27
TGTGCCAGCAGCCCTGAGACAGGATTGGGGTTCACTGAAGCTTTCTTT
CASSPETGLGFTEAFF
>16|-|-|TRBJ2-4|TRBV30
TGTGCCTGGAGTCAGGGGCAGGTTGGACTGAATGACATTCAGTACTTC
CAWSQGQVGLNDIQYF
>15|TRBD1|few|TRBJ1-1|TRBV19
TGTGCCAGTAGTATAGTGGACAGGGGATTAGGTGAAGCTTTCTTT
CASSIVDRGLGEAFF
>14|-|once|TRBJ2-7|TRBV11-2
TGTGCCAGCAGCTTAGCGGGGGTAGTGAACGAGCAGTACTTC
CASSLAGVVNEQYF
>13|-|-|TRBJ1-5|TRBV10-3
TGTGCCATCAGCCGGGAAAGGGATCAGCCCCAGCATTTT
CAISRERDQPQHF
>13|-|-|TRBJ1-5|TRBV11-1
TGTGCCAGCAGCCAGGATAGCAATCAGCCCCAGCATTTT
CASSQDSNQPQHF
>17|TRBD1|-|TRBJ1-1|TRBV13
TGTGCCAGCAGCTCCTATGGACAGGGGTTTACGAACACTGAAGCTTTCTTT
CASSSYGQGFTNTEAFF
>12|-|-|TRBJ2-1|TRBV27
TGTGCCAGCAGGGGACTCAGCAATGAGCAGTTCTTC
CASRGLSNEQFF
>15|-|many|TRBJ1-2|TRBV7-9
TGTGCCAGCAGCTTAGGGGTACTGCAGTTGGAGGGCTACACCTTC
CASSLGVLQLEGYTF
>14|-|-|TRBJ2-5|TRBV5-6
TGTGCCAGCAGTCCCGATCGGCAGGGAGAGACCCAGTACTTC
CASSPDRQGETQYF
>17|-|few|TRBJ1-5|TRBV21-1
TGTGCCAGCAGCAACCCAGGGACAGGGGGGAGCAATCAGCCCCAGCATTTT
CASSNPGTGGSNQPQHF
>16|TRBD1|-|TRBJ2-7|TRBV4-1
TGCGCCAGCAGCCAATCGTGGACAGGACTTGCCTACGAGCAGTACTTC
CASSQSWTGLAYEQYF
>14|TRBD1|-|TRBJ1-2|TRBV5-6
TGTGCCAGCAGCCGACAGGGCCTTAACTATGGCTACACCTTC
CASSRQGLNYGYTF
>11|-|-|TRBJ1-1|TRBV6-5
TGTGCCAGCAGGTCAAGAGGTGAGGCTTTCTTT
CASRSRGEAFF
>11|-|-|TRBJ1-1|TRBV6-5
TGTGCCAGCTCAATTTACACTGAAGCTTTCTTT
CASSIYTEAFF
>14|TRBD1|-|TRBJ2-5|TRBV14
TGTGCCAGCAGCCAAGGGACAGGAGAAGAGACCCAGTACTTC
CASSQGTGEETQYF
>15|-|-|TRBJ2-5|TRBV7-2
TGTGCCAGCAGCTTAGGTGGAGGGAATCGGGAGACCCAGTACTTC
CASSLGGGNRETQYF
>14|-|-|TRBJ1-4|TRBV4-2
TGTGCCAGCAGCCCTGTCGAAGCCGATGAAAAACTGTTTTTT
CASSPVEADEKLFF
>13|-|-|TRBJ2-5|TRBV10-2
TGCGCCAGCAGGGGGGGGCTTCGGGAGACCCAGTACTTC
CASRGGLRETQYF
>15|-|once|TRBJ1-6|TRBV5-4
TGTGCCAGCAGCTTGTCCACACAGGGAAATTCACCCCTCCACTTT
CASSLSTQGNSPLHF
>15|-|once|TRBJ1-2|TRBV5-1
TGCGCCAGCAGCCCCCGGGGTAGAGAACGGTATGGCTACACCTTC
CASSPRGRERYGYTF
>18|TRBD2|-|TRBJ2-2|TRBV7-8
TGTGCCAGCAGCTTAGAAGGGACGACTAGCGGATACACCGGGGAGCTGTTTTTT
CASSLEGTTSGYTGELFF
>15|-|-|TRBJ1-1|TRBV6-2/TRBV6-3
TGTGCCAGCAGTTACCGCGGGACCCCGGTCACTGAAGCTTTCTTT
CASSYRGTPVTEAFF
>11|-|-|TRBJ2-7|TRBV30
TGTGCCTGGAGTGAACAGTACGAGCAGTACTTC
CAWSEQYEQYF
>15|-|-|TRBJ2-5|TRBV27
TGTGCCAGCAGTCCCTATAGGAGTCGGCAAGAGACCCAGTACTTC
CASSPYRSRQETQYF
>17|-|-|TRBJ2-1|TRBV10-3
TGTGCCATCAGTACCGGTCTTGGGGGGGGCCCCTACAATGAGCAGTTCTTC
CAISTGLGGGPYNEQFF
>15|-|-|TRBJ1-2|TRBV6-5
TGTGCCAGCAGCGCGGGGCAGCAACTTAACTATGGCTACACCTTC
CASSAGQQLNYGYTF
>14|TRBD1|-|TRBJ2-7|TRBV5-1
TGCGCCAGCAGCTTAAGGGGGCAAGGCTACGAGCAGTACTTC
CASSLRGQGYEQYF
>14|-|-|TRBJ1-5|TRBV30
TGTGCCTGGAGCGTCTCAGGCGGCAATCAGCCCCAGCATTTT
CAWSVSGGNQPQHF
>15|TRBD1|-|TRBJ2-7|TRBV6-5
TGTGCCAGCAGTTACTCGTGGACAGGGGGGAACGAGCAGTACTTC
CASSYSWTGGNEQYF
>17|-|-|TRBJ1-1|TRBV4-2
TGTGCCAGCAGCTCCCGGACTTACCGGGAAGCGAACACTGAAGCTTTCTTT
CASSSRTYREANTEAFF
>14|TRBD1|-|TRBJ2-7|TRBV6-5
TGTGCCAGCAGTTATACAAGGGGGCGATACGAGCAGTACTTC
CASSYTRGRYEQYF
>17|TRBD2|-|TRBJ2-2|TRBV7-2
TGTGCCAGCAGCTTACTACTAGCGGGGAGAAACACCGGGGAGCTGTTTTTT
CASSLLLAGRNTGELFF
>14|-|-|TRBJ1-1|TRBV30
TGTGCCTGGACCGGGGTTCAAGTGAACACTGAAGCTTTCTTT
CAWTGVQVNTEAFF